What follows are 3 T cell receptor beta chains derived from one specimen sequenced in a study of blood T cell repertoires in COVID-19 (dated by TCRdb to 2019 to 2021). Library construction relied on the immunoSEQ multiplex PCR assay. The table comes from immuneACCESS by way of TCRdb, which keeps in-frame sequences with V and J called. Part of the clones is missing from these tables; in studies checked, under half for an unresolved V gene and the rest for unknown reasons. Counted in this sample were tens of thousands of clones; approximately 88% of them appeared once. In total, the top ten clones hold approximately 12% of the sample. Sequencing used peripheral blood. The receptors were gathered from a human donor in a cohort sampled during active COVID-19.

V is TRBV5-1 and J is TRBJ2-3; TRBD2 matches at 11 bases. From germline, CDR1 is SGHRS and CDR2 YFSETQ. The CDR3 consists of 16 residues. The J segment lost 5 bases and the V segment lost 3 bases, leaving 8 bases of the junction unmatched. The CDR3 spells CASSSSLAGVGDTQYF. CDR3 DNA: TGCGCCAGCAGCTCGTCACTAGCGGGAGTTGGAGATACGCAGTATTTT.

This chain links TRBV3-1 (or the pseudogene TRBV3-2) with TRBJ1-5, with 7 bases aligning to TRBD1. The CDR3 is 14 residues long. V dropped 1 base and J dropped 7; count of bases not matched to a gene: 4. CDR1 and CDR2 from the germline V gene are LGHDT and YNNKEL (reference sequence). CDR3 sequence (DNA): TGTGCCAGCAGCCAAGGAGGGGGCAGGCAGCCCCAGCATTTT. Its protein product is CASSQGGGRQPQHF.

This chain links TRBV6-5 with TRBJ1-6, with D possibly matching TRBD1 (5 bases). Deletions cut 2 bases from V and 7 bases from J, with 12 bases between. CDR1 is MNHEY, CDR2 SVGAGI, per germline. The CDR3 loop spans 15 amino acids. In DNA form, the CDR3 reads TGTGCCAGCAGTTACGGGCGGGGACGCAATTCACCCCTCCACTTT. It encodes CASSYGRGRNSPLHF.